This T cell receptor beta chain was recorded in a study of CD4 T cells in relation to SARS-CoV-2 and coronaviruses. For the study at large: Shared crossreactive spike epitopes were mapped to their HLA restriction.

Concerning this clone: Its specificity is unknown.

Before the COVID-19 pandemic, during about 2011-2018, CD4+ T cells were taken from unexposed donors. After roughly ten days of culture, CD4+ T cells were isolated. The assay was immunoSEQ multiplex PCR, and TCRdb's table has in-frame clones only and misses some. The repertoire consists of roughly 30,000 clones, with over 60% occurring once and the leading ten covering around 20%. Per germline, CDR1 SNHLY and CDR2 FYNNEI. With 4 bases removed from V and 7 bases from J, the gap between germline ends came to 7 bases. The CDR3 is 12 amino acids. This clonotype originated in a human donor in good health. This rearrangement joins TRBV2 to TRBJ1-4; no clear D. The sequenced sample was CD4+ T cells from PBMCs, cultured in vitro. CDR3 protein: CASSGLPEKLFF. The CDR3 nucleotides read TGTGCCAGCAGTGGGTTGCCTGAAAAACTGTTTTTT. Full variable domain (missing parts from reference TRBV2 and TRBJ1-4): EPEVTQTPSHQVTQMGQEVILRCVPISNHLYFYWYRQILGQKVEFLVSFYNNEISEKSEIFDDQFSVERPDGSNFTLKIRSTKLEDSAMYFCASSGLPEKLFFGSGTQLSVL.